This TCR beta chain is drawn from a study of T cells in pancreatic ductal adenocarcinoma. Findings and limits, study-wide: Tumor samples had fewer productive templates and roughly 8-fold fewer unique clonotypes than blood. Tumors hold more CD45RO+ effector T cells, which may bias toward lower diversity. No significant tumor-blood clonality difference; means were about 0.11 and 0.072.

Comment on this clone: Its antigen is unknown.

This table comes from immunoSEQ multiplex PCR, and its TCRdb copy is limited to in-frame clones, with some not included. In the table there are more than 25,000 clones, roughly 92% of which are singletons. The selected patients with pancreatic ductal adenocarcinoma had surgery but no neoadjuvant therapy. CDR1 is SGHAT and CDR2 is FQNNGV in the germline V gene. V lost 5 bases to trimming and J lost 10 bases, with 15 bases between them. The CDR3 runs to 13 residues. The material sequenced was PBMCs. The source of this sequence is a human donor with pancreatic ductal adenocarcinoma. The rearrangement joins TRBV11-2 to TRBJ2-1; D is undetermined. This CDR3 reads CASSPTELGEQFF. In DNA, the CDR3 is TGTGCCAGCAGCCCCACGGAGCTAGGGGAGCAGTTCTTC. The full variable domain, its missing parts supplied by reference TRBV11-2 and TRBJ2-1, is EAGVAQSPRYKIIEKRQSVAFWCNPISGHATLYWYQQILGQGPKLLIQFQNNGVVDDSQLPKDRFSAERLKGVDSTLKIQPAKLEDSAVYLCASSPTELGEQFFGPGTRLTVL.